This T cell receptor (beta chain) was obtained from a study of shared clonotypes between healthy human individuals (dated by TCRdb to the early 2020s). With respect to the entire study: The cohort included a few men and a couple of women between 18 and 49 years of age. For each donor, CD4 naive and CD4 memory were each run on three plates, CD8 naive on two plates, and CD8 memory on one plate. To estimate repertoire size and how much clonotypes are shared between individuals, the study performed deep sequencing of blood TCR repertoires from about 5 healthy adults. Libraries were prepared and TCR repertoires were sequenced by different laboratories using diverse techniques, in order to increase sequencing depth and limit assay-specific biases. Per donor, leukapheresis produced somewhere between about 0.85 and 9.5 billion PBMCs. Overall results and qualifications from the work: Naive subsets generally had larger estimated clonotype richness than memory subsets. Clonotypes shared by all four sorted-subset donors showed higher generation probabilities than non-shared clonotypes. Because the study included only a small number of donors, the genetic and exposure-history diversity represented was limited. Pairwise subsampling indicated that sequencing depth was expected to affect the degree of clonotype sharing among donors. Sampling was restricted to blood, and TCR repertoires in tissues likely differ from the TCR repertoires found in blood. Incomplete sequencing was indicated by rarefaction of sorted-subset datasets, despite the large sequencing depth. When a few donors were compared, the shared fraction of clonotypes was about 5% for naive CD4, approximately 3.5% for naive CD8, about 2.5% for memory CD4, and 0.3% to 0.5% for memory CD8.

Worth noting for this clone: The antigen it binds to is not known. There are no base qualities to consult, and no much larger clone falls within one base.

From its cysteine to its phenylalanine, the CDR3 spans 13 amino acids. Just the 39-base CDR3 DNA is kept, in frame starting at base 1. V and J lose 3 bases and 9 bases, and a span of 12 bases separates them. CDR1 and CDR2, looked up from the germline V gene, are SGHDN and FVKESK. TCR CDR3 regions were amplified from genomic DNA by multiplex PCR using the deep immunoSEQ assay. For each cell subset, the extracted genomic DNA was distributed evenly across all wells of several immunoSEQ 96-well plates, and each plate served as one replicate. For sorted subsets, each replicate PCR was loaded with 200 ng genomic DNA, equivalent to 32,000 or so T cell genomes. The purified libraries were quantified using a Qubit 3.0 fluorometer, sized with a Bioanalyzer 2100, and then quantified again using the KAPA Library Quantification kit. Every immunoSEQ 96-well plate was sequenced on a separate single-read 150-cycle Illumina NextSeq 550 flow cell. Under the source paper's analysis protocol: Because the immunoSEQ output included only junctional sequences and no quality scores, the filtering could not be the same as the filtering used for full-length reads. Sequences were annotated with PyIR, a Python wrapper for IgBLAST v1.9, using IMGT germline references to assign V/J genes and CDR3. Reads with weak V/J assignments (E-value above 1e-6), missing CDR3, stop codons, out-of-frame junctions, or ambiguous translated residues were removed. V3J clonotypes were defined as sequences sharing an identical inferred V gene, J gene, and CDR3 amino acid sequence. Percentage overlap between repertoires was calculated by dividing the number of shared unique clonotypes by the size of the smaller repertoire. Richness of each repertoire was evaluated using RTK rarefaction, the Chao1 estimator, and Recon v2.1 estimates of unobserved clonotypes. For all TCRbeta clonotypes obtained by the gDNA method from a handful of donors, generation probabilities were computed with OLGA. This immuneACCESS table, as held by TCRdb, lists in-frame sequences with V and J called but not all clones. Of the missing ones, under half trace to an unresolved V gene in checked studies; the others have no known cause. V, J and clone size were drawn from that table, and D and trimming were deduced from the DNA. The sample profile shows a few million clones; 90% to 95% of them were found once. In total, the top ten clones hold about 1.6% of the sample.

CD8 naive samples were CD45RO-negative cells positively selected for CCR7, giving a CD45RA+CCR7+ population that excluded TemRA cells. The donors were healthy, HIV-negative adults with no recently reported acute infections or vaccinations. Only Caucasian adults living in Nashville, Tennessee, USA were represented among the donors. Blood was obtained by leukapheresis, after which PBMCs were separated by Ficoll-Histopaque density gradient centrifugation and cryopreserved in liquid nitrogen vapor phase. Analytical flow cytometry was used to check the purity and quantity of every magnetically sorted T cell population. From each sorted fraction, genomic DNA was isolated and quantified by UV absorbance on a Nanodrop 2000c.

Source material: naive CD8+ T cells from PBMCs. The cell subset or site label here, explained by the study, means: CD45RA+CCR7+. The chain is assembled from TRBV14 and TRBJ2-1; TRBD1 could be the D gene, as 6 bases match. The source is a man younger than 30 in good health. Some clones in this sample may be carry-over from other donors' samples. The CDR3 loop reads CASSQYRVGEQFF. The bases are TGTGCCAGCAGCCAGTACAGGGTCGGTGAGCAGTTCTTC.